This TCR beta chain is from a study of blood T cell repertoires in COVID-19. Clones were read by immunoSEQ multiplex PCR, and TCRdb kept only the in-frame ones, dropping some. This table holds approximately 280,000 clones, 80% to 95% found once. The sequencing sample was made of peripheral blood. This receptor was identified in a woman aged 25 to 39 with COVID-19, enrolled during active disease.

The CDR3 coding sequence is TGTGCCAGCAGTGCCGCGGGGGAACAAGAGACCCAGTACTTC. Its translation: CASSAAGEQETQYF. The chain is built from TRBV28 and TRBJ2-5, with TRBD2 matching 7 bases. Per the germline V gene, CDR1 is MDHEN and CDR2 is SYDVKM. The CDR3 sequence is 14 residues long. The V and J ends lost 5 bases and 2 bases, in that order; junction bases with no gene match: 5. The variable domain in full, completed from reference TRBV28 and TRBJ2-5, reads DVKVTQSSRYLVKRTGEKVFLECVQDMDHENMFWYRQDPGLGLRLIYFSYDVKMKEKGDIPEGYSVSREKKERFSLILESASTNQTSMYLCASSAAGEQETQYFGPGTRLLVL.